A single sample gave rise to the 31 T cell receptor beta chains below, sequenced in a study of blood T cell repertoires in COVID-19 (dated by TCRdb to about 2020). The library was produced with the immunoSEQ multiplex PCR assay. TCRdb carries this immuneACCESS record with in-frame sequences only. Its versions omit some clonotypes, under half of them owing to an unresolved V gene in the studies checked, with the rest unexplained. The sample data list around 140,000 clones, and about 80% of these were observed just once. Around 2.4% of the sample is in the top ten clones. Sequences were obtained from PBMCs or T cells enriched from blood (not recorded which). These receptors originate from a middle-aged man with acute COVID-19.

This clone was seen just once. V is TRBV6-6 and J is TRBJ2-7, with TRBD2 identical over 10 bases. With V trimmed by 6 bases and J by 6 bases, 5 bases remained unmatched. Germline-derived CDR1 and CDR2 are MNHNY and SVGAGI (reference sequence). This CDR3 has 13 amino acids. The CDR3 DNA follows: TGTGCCAGCAGCTTAGCGGGGGGTATCGAGCAGTACTTC. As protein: CASSLAGGIEQYF.

CDR3 in DNA: TGTGCCAGCAGTGATTCTAGCGGGGGGCGAGAGACCCAGTACTTC. Protein: CASSDSSGGRETQYF. This chain connects TRBV6-1 to TRBJ2-5; 11 nucleotides agree with TRBD2. V was clipped by 3 bases and J by 4 bases; unmatched bases: 4. This CDR3 comprises 15 residues. Germline CDR1 and CDR2: MNHNS and SASEGT.

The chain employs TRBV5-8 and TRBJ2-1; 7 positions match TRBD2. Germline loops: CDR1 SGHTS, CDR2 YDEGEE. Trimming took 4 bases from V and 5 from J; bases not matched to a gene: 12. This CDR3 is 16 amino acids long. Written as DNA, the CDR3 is TGTGCCAGCAGCCGGGGGGATCGGTCCTTAAACAATGAGCAGTTCTTC. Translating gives CASSRGDRSLNNEQFF.

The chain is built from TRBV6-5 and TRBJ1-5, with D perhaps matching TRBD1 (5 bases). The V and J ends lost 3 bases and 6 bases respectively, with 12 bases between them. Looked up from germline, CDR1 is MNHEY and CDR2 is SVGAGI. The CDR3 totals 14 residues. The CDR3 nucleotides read TGTGCCAGCAGTTATCAGGGATCCGGTCAGCCCCAGCATTTT. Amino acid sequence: CASSYQGSGQPQHF.

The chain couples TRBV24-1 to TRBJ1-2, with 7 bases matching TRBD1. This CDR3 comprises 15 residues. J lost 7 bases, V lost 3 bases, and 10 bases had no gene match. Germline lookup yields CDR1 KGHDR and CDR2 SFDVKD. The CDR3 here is CATSDPRQGISGYTF. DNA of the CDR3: TGTGCCACCAGTGATCCTCGACAGGGAATCTCTGGCTACACCTTC.

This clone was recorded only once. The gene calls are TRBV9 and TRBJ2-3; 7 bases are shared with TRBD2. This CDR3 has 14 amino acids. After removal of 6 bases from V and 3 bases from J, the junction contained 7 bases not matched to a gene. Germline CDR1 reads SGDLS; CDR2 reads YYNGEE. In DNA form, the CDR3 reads TGTGCCAGCACCTCCGGACTAGGAACAGATACGCAGTATTTT. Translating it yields CASTSGLGTDTQYF.

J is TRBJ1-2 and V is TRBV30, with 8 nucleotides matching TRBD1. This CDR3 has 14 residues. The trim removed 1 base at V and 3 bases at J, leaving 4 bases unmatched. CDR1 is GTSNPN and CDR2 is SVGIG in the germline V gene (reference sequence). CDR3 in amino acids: CAWSALDRDYGYTF. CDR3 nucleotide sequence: TGTGCCTGGAGTGCCCTGGACAGGGACTATGGCTACACCTTC.

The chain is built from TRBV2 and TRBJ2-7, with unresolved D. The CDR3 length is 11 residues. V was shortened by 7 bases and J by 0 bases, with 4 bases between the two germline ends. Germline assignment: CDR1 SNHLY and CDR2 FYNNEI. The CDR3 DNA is TGTGCCAGCACCCTCTCCTACGAGCAGTACTTC. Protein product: CASTLSYEQYF.

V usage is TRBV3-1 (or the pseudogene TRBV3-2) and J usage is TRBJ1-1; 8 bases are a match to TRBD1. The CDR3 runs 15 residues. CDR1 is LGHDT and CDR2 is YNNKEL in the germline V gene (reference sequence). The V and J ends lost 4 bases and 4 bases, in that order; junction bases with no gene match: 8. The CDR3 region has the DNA TGTGCCAGCAGCCGAGCCCTGACAGGGGTCACTGAAGCTTTCTTT. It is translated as CASSRALTGVTEAFF.

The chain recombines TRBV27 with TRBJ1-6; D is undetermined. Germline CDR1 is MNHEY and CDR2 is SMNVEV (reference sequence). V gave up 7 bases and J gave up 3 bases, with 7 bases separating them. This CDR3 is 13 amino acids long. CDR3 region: CASTGNYNSPLHF. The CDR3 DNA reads TGTGCCAGCACCGGGAACTATAATTCACCCCTCCACTTT.

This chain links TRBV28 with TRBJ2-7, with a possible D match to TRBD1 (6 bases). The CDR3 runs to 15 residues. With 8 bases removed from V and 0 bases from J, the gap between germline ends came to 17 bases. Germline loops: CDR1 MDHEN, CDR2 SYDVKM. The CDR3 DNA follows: TGTGCCAGCCTACCAGGGGCTGGGAGCTCCTACGAGCAGTACTTC. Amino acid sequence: CASLPGAGSSYEQYF.

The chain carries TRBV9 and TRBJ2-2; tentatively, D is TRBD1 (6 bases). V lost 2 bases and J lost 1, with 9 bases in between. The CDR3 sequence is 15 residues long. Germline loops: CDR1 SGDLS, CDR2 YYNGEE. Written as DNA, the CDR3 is TGTGCCAGCAGCGTGAACAGGGTGAACACCGGGGAGCTGTTTTTT. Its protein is CASSVNRVNTGELFF.

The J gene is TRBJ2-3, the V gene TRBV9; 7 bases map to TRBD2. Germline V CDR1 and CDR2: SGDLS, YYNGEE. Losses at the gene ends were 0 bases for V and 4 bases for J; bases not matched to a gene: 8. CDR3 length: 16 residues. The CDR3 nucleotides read TGTGCCAGCAGCGTAGGTCTAGCGGTAAGGGCAGATACGCAGTATTTT. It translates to CASSVGLAVRADTQYF.

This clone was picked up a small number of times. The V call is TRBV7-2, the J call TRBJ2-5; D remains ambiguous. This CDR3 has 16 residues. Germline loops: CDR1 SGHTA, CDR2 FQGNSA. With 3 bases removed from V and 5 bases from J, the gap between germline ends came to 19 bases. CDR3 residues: CASSLGTTPREETQYF. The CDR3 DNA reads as TGTGCCAGCAGCTTGGGTACTACTCCACGTGAGGAGACCCAGTACTTC.

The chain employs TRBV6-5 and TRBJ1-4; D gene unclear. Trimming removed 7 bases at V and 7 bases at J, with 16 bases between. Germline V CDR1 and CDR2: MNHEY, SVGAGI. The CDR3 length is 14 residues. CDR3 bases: TGTGCCAGCAACACATATCTCGCAAGTGAAAAACTGTTTTTT. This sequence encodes CASNTYLASEKLFF.

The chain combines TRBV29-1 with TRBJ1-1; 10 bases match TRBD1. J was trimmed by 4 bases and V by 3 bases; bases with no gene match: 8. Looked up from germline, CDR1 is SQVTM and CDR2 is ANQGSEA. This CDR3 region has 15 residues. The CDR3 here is CSVDRQGADSTEAFF. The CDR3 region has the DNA TGCAGCGTTGATCGACAGGGGGCCGATAGCACTGAAGCTTTCTTT.

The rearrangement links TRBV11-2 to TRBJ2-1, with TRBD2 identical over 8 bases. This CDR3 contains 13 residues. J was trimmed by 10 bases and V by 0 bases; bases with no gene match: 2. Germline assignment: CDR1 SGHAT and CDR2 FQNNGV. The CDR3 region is CASSLDREGEQFF. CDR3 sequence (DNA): TGTGCCAGCAGCTTAGATCGGGAGGGAGAGCAGTTCTTC. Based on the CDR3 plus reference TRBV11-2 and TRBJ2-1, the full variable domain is EAGVAQSPRYKIIEKRQSVAFWCNPISGHATLYWYQQILGQGPKLLIQFQNNGVVDDSQLPKDRFSAERLKGVDSTLKIQPAKLEDSAVYLCASSLDREGEQFFGPGTRLTVL.

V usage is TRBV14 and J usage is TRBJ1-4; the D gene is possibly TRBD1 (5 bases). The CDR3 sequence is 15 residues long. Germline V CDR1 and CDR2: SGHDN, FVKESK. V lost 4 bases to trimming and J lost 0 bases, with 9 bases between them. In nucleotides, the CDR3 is TGTGCCAGCAGCCCGACAGTTTCAACTAATGAAAAACTGTTTTTT. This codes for CASSPTVSTNEKLFF.

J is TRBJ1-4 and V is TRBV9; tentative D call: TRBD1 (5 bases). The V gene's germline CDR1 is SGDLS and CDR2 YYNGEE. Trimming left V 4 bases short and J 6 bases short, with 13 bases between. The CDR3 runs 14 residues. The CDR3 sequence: CASSPDNKDEKLFF. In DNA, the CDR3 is TGTGCCAGCAGCCCGGACAATAAGGATGAAAAACTGTTTTTT. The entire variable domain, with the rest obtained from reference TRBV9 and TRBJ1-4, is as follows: DSGVTQTPKHLITATGQRVTLRCSPRSGDLSVYWYQQSLDQGLQFLIQYYNGEERAKGNILERFSAQQFPDLHSELNLSSLELGDSALYFCASSPDNKDEKLFFGSGTQLSVL.

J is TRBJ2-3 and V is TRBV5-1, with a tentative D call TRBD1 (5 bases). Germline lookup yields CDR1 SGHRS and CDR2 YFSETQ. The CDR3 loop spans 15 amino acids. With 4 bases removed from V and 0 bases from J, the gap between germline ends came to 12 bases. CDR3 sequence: CASSRAGASTDTQYF. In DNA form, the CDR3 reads TGCGCCAGCAGCCGGGCTGGGGCGAGCACAGATACGCAGTATTTT. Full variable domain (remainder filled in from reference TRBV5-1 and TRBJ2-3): KAGVTQTPRYLIKTRGQQVTLSCSPISGHRSVSWYQQTPGQGLQFLFEYFSETQRNKGNFPGRFSGRQFSNSRSEMNVSTLELGDSALYLCASSRAGASTDTQYFGPGTRLTVL.

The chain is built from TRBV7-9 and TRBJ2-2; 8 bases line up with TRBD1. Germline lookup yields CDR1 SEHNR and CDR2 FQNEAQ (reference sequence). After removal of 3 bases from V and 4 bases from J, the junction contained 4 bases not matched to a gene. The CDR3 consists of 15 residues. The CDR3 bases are TGTGCCAGCAGCTTCCGGGACAGGTTCACCGGGGAGCTGTTTTTT. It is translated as CASSFRDRFTGELFF.

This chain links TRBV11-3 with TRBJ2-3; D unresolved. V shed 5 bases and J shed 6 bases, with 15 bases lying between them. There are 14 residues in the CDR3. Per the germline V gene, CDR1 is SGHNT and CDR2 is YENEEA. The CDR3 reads CASSLLGFRDTQYF. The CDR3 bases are TGTGCCAGCAGCCTCTTAGGATTCAGGGATACGCAGTATTTT.

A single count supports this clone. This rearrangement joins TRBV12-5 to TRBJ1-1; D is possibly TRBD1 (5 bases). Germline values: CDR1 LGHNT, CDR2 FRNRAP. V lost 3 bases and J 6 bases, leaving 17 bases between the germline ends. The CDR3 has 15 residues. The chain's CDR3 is CASGFGQALGAEAFF. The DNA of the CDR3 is TGTGCTAGTGGTTTTGGGCAGGCCCTAGGGGCTGAAGCTTTCTTT.

CDR3 DNA: TGTGCCAGCAGCCCGGGACACCTGACTGTTTACGAGCAGTACTTC. Residues: CASSPGHLTVYEQYF. V is TRBV5-4 and J is TRBJ2-7; possibly TRBD1 for D (6 bases). CDR3 length: 15 residues. V gave up 4 bases and J gave up 4 bases, with 18 bases separating them. From germline, CDR1 is SGHNT and CDR2 YYREEE (reference sequence).

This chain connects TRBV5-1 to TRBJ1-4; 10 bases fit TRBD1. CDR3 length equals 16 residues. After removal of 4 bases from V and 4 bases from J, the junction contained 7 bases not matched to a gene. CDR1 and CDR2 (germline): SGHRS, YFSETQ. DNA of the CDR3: TGCGCCAGCAGCCCCGGGACAGGGGCCCGTAATGAAAAACTGTTTTTT. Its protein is CASSPGTGARNEKLFF.

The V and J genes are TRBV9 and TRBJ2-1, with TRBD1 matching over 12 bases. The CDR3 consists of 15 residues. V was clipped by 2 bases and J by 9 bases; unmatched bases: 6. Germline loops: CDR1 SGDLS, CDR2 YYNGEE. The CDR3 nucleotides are TGTGCCAGCAGCGTTAGGGACAGGGGGCTAGGTGAGCAGTTCTTC. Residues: CASSVRDRGLGEQFF.

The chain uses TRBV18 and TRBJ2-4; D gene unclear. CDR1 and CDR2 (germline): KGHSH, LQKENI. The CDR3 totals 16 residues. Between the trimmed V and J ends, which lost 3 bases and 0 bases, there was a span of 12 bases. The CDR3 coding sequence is TGTGCCAGCTCACCGTCTTGGTCAGAAGCCAAAAACATTCAGTACTTC. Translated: CASSPSWSEAKNIQYF.

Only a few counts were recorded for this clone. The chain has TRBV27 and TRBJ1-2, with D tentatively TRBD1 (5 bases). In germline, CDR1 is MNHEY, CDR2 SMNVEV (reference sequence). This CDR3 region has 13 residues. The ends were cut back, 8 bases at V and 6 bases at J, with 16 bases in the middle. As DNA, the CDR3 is TGTGCCAGCGGGTCGGGCGCGGGACATGGCTACACCTTC. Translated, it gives CASGSGAGHGYTF.

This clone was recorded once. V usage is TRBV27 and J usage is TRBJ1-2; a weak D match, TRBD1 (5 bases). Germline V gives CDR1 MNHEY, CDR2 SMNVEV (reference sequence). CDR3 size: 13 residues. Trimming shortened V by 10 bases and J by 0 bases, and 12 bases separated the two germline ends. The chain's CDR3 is CATRQLANYGYTF. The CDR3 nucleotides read TGTGCCACCCGACAGCTAGCTAACTATGGCTACACCTTC.

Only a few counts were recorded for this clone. CDR3 residues: CASSFRTREKVFF. The CDR3 DNA is TGTGCCAGCAGCTTTCGGACCCGGGAAAAGGTGTTTTTT. The chain uses TRBV5-6 and TRBJ1-4; D unclear. The CDR3 is made up of 13 amino acids. Trimming took off 2 bases at V and 15 bases at J, with 17 bases between the two ends. Germline lookup yields CDR1 SGHDT and CDR2 YYEEEE.

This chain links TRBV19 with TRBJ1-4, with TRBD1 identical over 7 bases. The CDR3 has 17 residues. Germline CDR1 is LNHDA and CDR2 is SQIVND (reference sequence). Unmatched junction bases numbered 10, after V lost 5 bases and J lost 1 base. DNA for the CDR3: TGTGCCAGTAGTGCCTTCCGGGACAGCCTAACTAATGAAAAACTGTTTTTT. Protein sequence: CASSAFRDSLTNEKLFF.